A single sample is the source of the 13 T cell receptor beta chains below, sequenced in a study of OX40 agonist ivuxolimab in advanced cancers. The library was generated by the immunoSEQ multiplex PCR assay. As stored in TCRdb, this immuneACCESS dataset retains in-frame rearrangements with V and J assigned. A fraction of the clones does not appear; measured against another copy, unresolved V genes explain less than half of the discrepancy, and the remainder lacks a known reason. The sample data list about 68,000 clones, and 90% to 95% of these were observed just once. The ten biggest clones cover about 0.3% of the sample. The input for sequencing was CD4+ or CD8+ T cells sorted from blood, taken in a trial of the OX40 agonist ivuxolimab. The receptors were gathered from an adult with an advanced solid tumor such as melanoma, head and neck, liver or kidney cancer.

The chain carries TRBV7-3 and TRBJ2-7; D unclear. CDR3 size: 19 residues. V lost 4 bases and J lost 2, with 27 bases in between. Germline V CDR1 and CDR2: SGHTA, FQGTGA. CDR3 sequence reads: CASSSPTPITDSTPYEQYF. Written as DNA, the CDR3 is TGTGCCAGCAGCTCCCCGACACCAATAACAGACTCGACACCCTACGAGCAGTACTTC.

V gene TRBV5-1 combines with J gene TRBJ1-2; D call uncertain. The V end lost 0 bases, the J end lost 2 bases, and 11 bases lay between the germline ends. The germline V gene has CDR1 SGHRS and CDR2 YFSETQ. The CDR3 runs 15 residues. The CDR3 is CASSLGGIGNYGYTF. As DNA, the CDR3 is TGCGCCAGCAGCTTGGGAGGTATAGGGAACTATGGCTACACCTTC.

The chain combines TRBV7-2 with TRBJ2-7; no reliable D call. CDR3 length equals 11 residues. Germline-derived CDR1 and CDR2 are SGHTA and FQGNSA. Trimming left V 5 bases short and J 4 bases short, with 6 bases between. The CDR3 is CASSRRYEQYF. CDR3 nucleotides: TGTGCCAGCAGCCGCAGGTACGAGCAGTACTTC. Supplemented by reference TRBV7-2 and TRBJ2-7, the full variable domain reads GAGVSQSPSNKVTEKGKDVELRCDPISGHTALYWYRQSLGQGLEFLIYFQGNSAPDKSGLPSDRFSAERTGGSVSTLTIQRTQQEDSAVYLCASSRRYEQYFGPGTRLTVT.

This chain's CDR3 is CASRNFRLNEKLFF. The CDR3 DNA follows: TGTGCCAGTAGGAATTTCCGCCTTAATGAAAAACTGTTTTTT. V is TRBV19 and J is TRBJ1-4, with D unclear. The CDR3 sequence is 14 residues long. Germline V CDR1 and CDR2: LNHDA, SQIVND (reference sequence). Trimming removed 6 bases at V and 4 bases at J, with 12 bases between.

The genes are TRBV6-5 and TRBJ2-7; either TRBD1 or TRBD2 may supply D (5 bases each). The V gene lost 8 bases and the J gene lost 2 bases, with 10 bases spanning the gap. Germline CDR1 and CDR2: MNHEY and SVGAGI. The CDR3 totals 12 residues. CDR3 in amino acids: CASGQGPYEQYF. DNA of the CDR3: TGTGCCAGCGGGCAGGGACCCTACGAGCAGTACTTC.

This chain connects TRBV7-2 to TRBJ2-3; D is ambiguous. V lost 5 bases, J lost 3 bases, and 3 bases lay in between. The CDR3 extends over 11 amino acids. Germline-derived CDR1 and CDR2 are SGHTA and FQGNSA. CDR3 nucleotide sequence: TGTGCCAGCAGCCCGACAGATACGCAGTATTTT. Translation: CASSPTDTQYF. Based on the CDR3 plus reference TRBV7-2 and TRBJ2-3, the full variable domain is GAGVSQSPSNKVTEKGKDVELRCDPISGHTALYWYRQSLGQGLEFLIYFQGNSAPDKSGLPSDRFSAERTGGSVSTLTIQRTQQEDSAVYLCASSPTDTQYFGPGTRLTVL.

This clone was picked up one time. The CDR3 coding sequence is TGTGCCAGCAGCTTAGATCAGACCTCGCGGGTCACCGGGGAGCTGTTTTTT. Amino acid sequence: CASSLDQTSRVTGELFF. The rearrangement links TRBV7-9 to TRBJ2-2; a weak D match, TRBD2 (5 bases). Germline V gene data show CDR1 as SEHNR and CDR2 as FQNEAQ (reference sequence). CDR3 length equals 17 residues. Trimming shortened V by 1 base and J by 4 bases, and 16 bases separated the two germline ends.

The chain carries TRBV6-5 and TRBJ2-5; 11 bases are shared with TRBD2. J was trimmed by 5 bases and V by 2 bases; bases with no gene match: 7. Germline loops: CDR1 MNHEY, CDR2 SVGAGI. The CDR3 spans 16 residues. For the CDR3, the DNA is TGTGCCAGCAGTTACCTTAGCGGGAGGGCCACTGAGACCCAGTACTTC. Translating gives CASSYLSGRATETQYF.

This CDR3 reads CASGTSGRTRETQYF. Here the CDR3 DNA reads TGTGCTAGTGGGACTAGCGGGAGGACTCGGGAGACCCAGTACTTC. V and J are TRBV12-5 and TRBJ2-5, with 13 bases identical to TRBD2. Germline V gene data show CDR1 as LGHNT and CDR2 as FRNRAP. Unmatched junction bases numbered 6, after V lost 6 bases and J lost 5 bases. CDR3 length: 15 residues.

The V call is TRBV7-9, the J call TRBJ2-3; 7 positions match TRBD2. Germline lookup yields CDR1 SEHNR and CDR2 FQNEAQ (reference sequence). V was pared by 5 bases and J by 0 bases, with 8 bases of the junction left unmatched. The CDR3 is made up of 16 amino acids. The CDR3 spells CASSPTSGISTDTQYF. CDR3 nucleotides: TGTGCCAGCAGCCCCACGAGCGGGATAAGCACAGATACGCAGTATTTT.

The J gene is TRBJ2-1, the V gene TRBV19; unclear D gene. This CDR3 has 15 residues. Germline V lookup: CDR1 LNHDA, CDR2 SQIVND (reference sequence). The ends were cut back, 3 bases at V and 6 bases at J, with 15 bases in the middle. The CDR3 DNA follows: TGTGCCAGTAGTATCTTCGTCTCGACGGGCAATGAGCAGTTCTTC. This gives the protein CASSIFVSTGNEQFF.

V usage is TRBV25-1 and J usage is TRBJ2-2; 10 bases are a match to TRBD1. J gave up 4 bases and V 7 bases, and 3 bases lay outside the gene matches. The CDR3 has 14 residues. From germline, CDR1 is MGHDK and CDR2 SYGVNS. CDR3 nucleotides: TGTGCCAGCAAGGGACAGGGGAGCACCGGGGAGCTGTTTTTT. Residues: CASKGQGSTGELFF.

J is TRBJ1-1 and V is TRBV29-1; TRBD1 agrees at 7 bases. From germline, CDR1 is SQVTM and CDR2 ANQGSEA. The trim removed 7 bases at V and 0 bases at J, leaving 8 bases unmatched. There are 14 residues in the CDR3. The CDR3 DNA reads as TGCAGCGCCGACAGGACAGGAGTGAACACTGAAGCTTTCTTT. Protein sequence: CSADRTGVNTEAFF.